This T cell receptor (beta chain) was found in a study of OX40 agonist ivuxolimab in advanced cancers. Concerning the study at large: Ivuxolimab was an agonistic, fully human IgG2 monoclonal antibody directed against OX40 (CD134), a costimulatory receptor. Partial responses occurred in three dose-escalation patients: two with cutaneous melanoma and one with hepatocellular carcinoma. The paper reports the monotherapy dose-escalation portion (N ≈ 50 patients) of the phase I ivuxolimab trial. The dose-escalation cohort was 82.7% male with a mean age of roughly 62 years, ranging from roughly 23 to 90. Prior anti-PD-1, anti-PD-L1 or anti-CTLA-4 therapy was permitted, and checkpoint inhibitors had been received by roughly 40% of dose-escalation patients. Intravenous ivuxolimab was administered to patients every 2 weeks at six dose levels: 0.01, 0.1, 0.3, 1.5, 3 and 10 mg/kg. The purpose of peripheral TCRbeta sequencing was to test whether ivuxolimab changed TCR sequence diversity and led to clonal T-cell expansion. Of the 50 to 55 patients in dose escalation, about 19 had hepatocellular carcinoma, about 15 had melanoma, 9 had renal cell carcinoma and 9 had head and neck cancer. Here is what the overall study found, with its caveats: In the 0.1-3.0 mg/kg groups, partial responders had among the lowest normalized peripheral clonal expansion, particularly in CD8+ T cells. Low levels of normalized T-cell clonal expansion were also seen in some nonresponding patients. At doses of 0.1 to 3.0 mg/kg, clonal expansion of both CD4+ and CD8+ blood T cells was observed from baseline to week 6. The antigen specificity of the clonally expanded peripheral T cells was not determined. After ivuxolimab, more expanded clones were found on average in CD8+ T cells than in CD4+ T cells.

The CDR3 goes from the cysteine to the phenylalanine over 13 residues. Of the read, only the CDR3 DNA is kept; its 39 bases are in frame from base 1. CDR1 and CDR2, per the germline V gene, are SGHTA and FQGNSA. The junction shows trimming of 5 bases on V and 11 bases on J, plus 18 bases between the germline ends. The trial excluded patients who had a history of autoimmune disease or were on systemic immunosuppression. Peripheral blood for TCR sequencing was drawn from every dose cohort at baseline, at cycle 4 day 1 and at cycle 7 day 1. The samples were taken from a phase I, first-in-human, multicenter, open-label dose-escalation trial of ivuxolimab. Adults with locally advanced or metastatic melanoma, renal cell, hepatocellular, or head and neck squamous cell carcinoma were enrolled in the trial. Before TCR sequencing, CD4+ T cells and CD8+ T cells were sorted from peripheral blood as separate populations.

This clone was seen a handful of times. Its antigen is not yet known. There are no base qualities to consult, and no much larger clone falls within one base. To sequence the TCRbeta CDR3 region, genomic DNA was isolated from the sorted cells. The immunoSEQ Assay was used to sequence the TCRbeta CDR3 regions. TCRdb took this table from immuneACCESS and kept in-frame rearrangements with V and J called. Such tables lack part of the clones; where checked against another copy, unresolved V genes explain under half of the gap, and the rest is unexplained. For this sample there are around 71,000 clones; 70% to 90% appear just once. The top ten clonotypes cover approximately 1.1% of the sample.

The sequencing used CD4+ or CD8+ T cells sorted from blood, collected in a trial of the OX40 agonist ivuxolimab. The sequence is built from TRBV7-2 and TRBJ1-1; no confident D gene assignment can be made. The receptor was derived from an adult with an advanced solid tumor such as melanoma, head and neck, liver or kidney cancer. The sequenced DNA: TGTGCCAGCAGCCGTAGTACATCGGGGATTGCTTTCTTT. It codes for CASSRSTSGIAFF.